This TCR beta chain appears in the sequencing data of a study of cytomegalovirus exposure and HLA in healthy donors. The PCR had 60 Vbeta and 13 Jbeta primers. Here immunoSEQ multiplex PCR was the method, and the copy in TCRdb shows in-frame clones only, minus some. The table records under 150,000 clones, approximately 80% of them present only once. Germline-derived CDR1 and CDR2 are SGHAT and FQNNGV. This CDR3 has 17 amino acids. Trimming took 5 bases from V and 5 from J; bases not matched to a gene: 12. The rearrangement links TRBV11-2 to TRBJ2-2, with 9 bases fitting TRBD1. The receptor was isolated from a woman in her sixties in good health and CMV-seronegative. Sequencing input: PBMCs. CDR3 in amino acids: CASSLLTGGVRTGELFF. The CDR3 nucleotides are TGTGCCAGCAGCCTCCTGACAGGGGGGGTGAGGACCGGGGAGCTGTTTTTT.